This TCR beta chain was observed in a study of Graves' ophthalmopathy and Graves' hyperthyroidism (dated by TCRdb to the late 2010s). For context, the study as a whole: Peripheral blood was collected at initial diagnosis, before any treatment. TCR beta repertoire signatures were used to distinguish Graves' ophthalmopathy from Graves' hyperthyroidism and to predict progression to ophthalmopathy. In total, 135 blood samples were TCR-sequenced: 40 to 45 ophthalmopathy, some 75 hyperthyroidism and about 17 hyperthyroidism-to-ophthalmopathy patients. To explore V-J signatures that separate ophthalmopathy from hyperthyroidism, a discovery set of 95 to 100 patients was enrolled, consisting of about 41 with ophthalmopathy and about 60 with stable hyperthyroidism. An independent validation cohort was composed of around 19 hyperthyroidism patients and roughly 16 patients who later progressed from hyperthyroidism to ophthalmopathy. T-cell repertoires of thyroid tissue and blood were compared in about 6 hyperthyroidism patients. After sampling, hyperthyroidism patients received methimazole starting at 30 mg daily, and ophthalmopathy patients received high-dose intravenous methylprednisolone. The approximately 98 discovery patients were randomly divided into training and test sets at a 7:3 ratio.

A patient counted as having stable hyperthyroidism if there was no progression to ophthalmopathy within 18 months of follow-up. The hyperthyroidism patients were 18 to 65 years old and newly diagnosed, with a disease duration of less than 2 months. Anyone with other autoimmune diseases, uncontrolled infections, pregnancy or lactation was excluded from the study. Diagnosis was based on clinical symptoms, serum thyroxine, TRAb, thyroid ultrasound and orbital computed tomography. Using Ficoll-Paque density gradient centrifugation, PBMCs were isolated from approximately 11 ml of fresh peripheral blood. Total RNA was extracted using Trizol reagent, and RNA quality was checked on an Agilent 2100 Bioanalyzer. Regarding this clonotype: The target of this receptor is not known. Base quality data are lacking; no much larger clone is found one base away.

Germline trimming amounts to 5 bases on V and 1 base on J, with 9 as the count of junction bases outside the gene matches. From the cysteine up to the phenylalanine, the CDR3 has a length of 16 residues. The read is trimmed to its CDR3 DNA, 48 bases read in frame from base 1. CDR1 and CDR2 (SGHAT, FQNNGV) derive from the germline V gene. Results and caveats for the whole study, not just this receptor: In validation, the model predicted ophthalmopathy progression with less than 71% sensitivity and roughly 72% specificity; around twelve predicted patients were CT-confirmed with GO in a median of 6.5 months. Most expanded thyroid clonotypes with frequency above 0.001 were also detected in blood, suggesting blood repertoires may reflect the thyroid immune response. In cross-validation, the 13-signature model distinguished ophthalmopathy from stable hyperthyroidism with approximately 90% sensitivity and roughly 84% specificity, while in the test set the corresponding values were roughly 80% and 75%. Sample size was not statistically predetermined, and group allocation was not concealed from the investigators.

TCR beta CDR3 regions were amplified from RNA transcripts for repertoire sequencing. A first-round RT-PCR used HTBI primers with the Qiagen OneStep RT-PCR kit, followed by a second-round multiplex PCR, size selection and purification. Sequencing of the libraries was carried out on an Illumina HiSeq2000 in paired-end mode with 100 bp reads. The paper's processing steps were these. Reads were processed with SOAPnuke, discarding reads with adapters, uncalled bases, mean Phred below 15, or no exact constant-primer or identifier match. COPE v1.2.5 was used to merge the high-quality paired reads. Unique nucleotide sequences were defined as clonotypes and aligned to IMGT TRB V, D and J references using MiTCR v1.1. The analysis was limited to V-J combinations with a frequency above 0.0001, which together covered 99% to 99.2% of the repertoires. For each V-J combination, a TCR clonal expansion and chaos score was defined as the ratio of F50 clonal expansion to chaos observed in the TCRdist matrix. Features were reduced by Welch's t-statistics and random forest to over 10 V-J combinations, which fed a naive Bayes classifier. The Morisita-Horn index was used to measure how similar the thyroid and blood repertoires were. TCRdb reprocessing: public reads trimmed at Q25 with fastp, clones called with MiXCR, in-frame beta chains kept. Merged by CDR3 protein, the rows form single entries marked with the most common genes and DNA. TCRdb, not the authors, supplied the V and J calls. Across this sample there are roughly 420,000 distinct CDR3 sequences, with around 20% seen only once. Under 3.5% of the sample rests with the top ten.

This sequence was found in a woman aged 18-29 years with stable Graves' hyperthyroidism. Donor details come from another sample of the same person, matched by shared clones. The rearrangement joined TRBV11-2 to TRBJ1-1; TRBD1 aligns with 8 central bases. Sequences were obtained from peripheral blood. The DNA sequence follows: TGTGCCAGCAGCCTTGACAGGGGTTCGGGGAACACTGAAGCTTTCTTT. The encoded protein is CASSLDRGSGNTEAFF.